A single sample gave rise to the 10 T cell receptor beta chains below, sequenced in a study of cytomegalovirus exposure and HLA in healthy donors. PCR used 60 Vbeta primers and 13 Jbeta primers. Sequenced by immunoSEQ multiplex PCR; TCRdb stores in-frame clones only, minus some. The sample holds about 150,000 clones, 70% to 80% seen once. Input material: PBMCs. The receptors stem from a man aged 25 to 45 in good health and CMV-seropositive.

As regards this clone: One end of the junction does not line up with germline, which may come from a read error. The chain couples TRBV27 to TRBJ1-2; D might be TRBD1 (5 bases). In germline, CDR1 is MNHEY, CDR2 SMNVEV (reference sequence). The CDR3 has 13 residues. The CDR3 DNA follows: TGTGCCAGCAGTTTATCGGGGCTTTATGGCCACACCTTC. As protein: CASSLSGLYGHTF.

The genes are TRBV19 and TRBJ2-6, with TRBD1 matching over 7 bases. V lost 4 bases to trimming and J lost 3 bases; unmatched junction nucleotides: 6. Germline V CDR1 and CDR2: LNHDA, SQIVND (reference sequence). The CDR3 is 16 amino acids. The CDR3, as DNA: TGTGCCAGTAGTAGACAGGGATCTGGTGGGGCCAACGTCCTGACTTTC. It specifies CASSRQGSGGANVLTF.

J is TRBJ1-3 and V is TRBV7-2, with D uncertain. CDR3 length: 16 amino acids. Germline loops: CDR1 SGHTA, CDR2 FQGNSA. Trimming removed 4 bases at V and 1 base at J, with 14 bases between. In DNA, the CDR3 is TGTGCCAGCAGCTGGACTTTCGGCAATTCTGGAAACACCATATATTTT. Translation: CASSWTFGNSGNTIYF.

This CDR3 reads CASTGAYEQYF. Here the CDR3 DNA reads TGTGCCAGCACGGGGGCCTACGAGCAGTACTTC. The chain couples TRBV2 to TRBJ2-7; possibly TRBD2 for D (6 bases). This CDR3 comprises 11 residues. From germline, CDR1 is SNHLY and CDR2 FYNNEI. V was clipped by 7 bases and J by 2 bases, with 6 bases between them.

The chain uses TRBV7-2 and TRBJ1-5; no firm D call. Trimming shortened V by 2 bases and J by 0 bases, and 8 bases separated the two germline ends. This CDR3 is 15 amino acids long. CDR1 SGHTA and CDR2 FQGNSA come from the germline V gene. The CDR3 DNA sequence: TGTGCCAGCAGCTTATTGTCCGTTAGCAATCAGCCCCAGCATTTT. The encoded protein is CASSLLSVSNQPQHF.

In its sample, this clone was seen once. The gene calls are TRBV28 and TRBJ1-5; D may be TRBD1 (6 bases). This CDR3 has 17 residues. V lost 4 bases, J lost 0 bases, and 16 bases lay in between. Germline CDR1 reads MDHEN; CDR2 reads SYDVKM. This CDR3 is CASSSGRGYNSNQPQHF. The DNA for the CDR3 is TGTGCCAGCAGTTCGGGCAGGGGATACAATAGCAATCAGCCCCAGCATTTT.

This clone has a handful of counts. Distinct nucleotide sequences in the sample also encode this CDR3. The rearrangement joins TRBV27 to TRBJ2-3; TRBD2 is a possible D gene (5 bases). This CDR3 region has 13 residues. Germline assignment: CDR1 MNHEY and CDR2 SMNVEV (reference sequence). Trimming shortened V by 2 bases and J by 4 bases, and 7 bases separated the two germline ends. CDR3 sequence: CASSLRGADTQYF. CDR3 DNA: TGTGCCAGCAGTTTACGGGGTGCAGATACGCAGTATTTT.

The chain recombines TRBV5-6 with TRBJ1-2; perhaps TRBD1 as D (6 bases). The CDR3 runs 15 residues. Germline values: CDR1 SGHDT, CDR2 YYEEEE. V lost 1 base and J 3 bases, leaving 13 bases between the germline ends. Here the CDR3 reads CASSLYREGDYGYTF. Here the CDR3 DNA reads TGTGCCAGCAGCTTGTATCGAGAGGGGGACTATGGCTACACCTTC.

This clone was counted a few times. The gene calls are TRBV9 and TRBJ2-2, with 8 positions matching TRBD2. The CDR3 runs 16 residues. Germline CDR1 and CDR2: SGDLS and YYNGEE. Trimming took 4 bases from V and 3 from J; bases not matched to a gene: 8. This chain's CDR3 is CASSKRGRGDTGELFF. The CDR3 nucleotides read TGTGCCAGCAGCAAGCGCGGGCGGGGGGACACCGGGGAGCTGTTTTTT.

The V call is TRBV7-9, the J call TRBJ1-2; D may be TRBD1 (5 bases). V was clipped by 0 bases and J by 12 bases, with 17 bases between them. CDR1 is SEHNR, CDR2 FQNEAQ, per germline (reference sequence). CDR3 size: 14 residues. This chain's CDR3 is CASSLARERFGDTF. CDR3 nucleotide sequence: TGTGCCAGCAGCTTAGCCAGGGAAAGGTTTGGAGACACCTTC.